This entry is about one T cell receptor beta chain. This specimen comes from a study of blood T cell repertoires in COVID-19. TCRdb's copy holds only in-frame clones and misses some; the assay was immunoSEQ multiplex PCR. The sample holds around 240,000 clones, about 84% seen once. From germline, CDR1 is LGHNA and CDR2 YSLEER. Trimming left V 0 bases short and J 0 bases short, with 9 bases between. The CDR3 length is 17 residues. The clonotype originates from a woman aged 45-59 years who had recovered from COVID-19. V gene TRBV4-3 combines with J gene TRBJ2-6; D unclear. The sample consisted of PBMCs or T cells enriched from blood (not recorded which). Here the CDR3 DNA reads TGCGCCAGCAGCCAAGATTTGAGCGTCTCTGGGGCCAACGTCCTGACTTTC. Its protein is CASSQDLSVSGANVLTF.